A single sample gave rise to the 5 T cell receptor beta chains below, sequenced in a study of shared clonotypes between healthy human individuals. Sequencing used immunoSEQ multiplex PCR; TCRdb keeps in-frame clones, though not all of them. Of around 2,000,000 clones listed, roughly 94% are singletons. Specimen: naive CD4+ T cells sorted from blood. Subset: CD45RA+ positively selected. Receptors were obtained from a man in his late teens or twenties in good health.

V and J are TRBV4-1 and TRBJ1-5; a weak D match, TRBD1 (5 bases). V lost 0 bases, J lost 2 bases, and 11 bases lay in between. Germline assignment: CDR1 MGHRA and CDR2 YSYEKL. This CDR3 has 16 residues. Written as DNA, the CDR3 is TGCGCCAGCAGCCAAGAGGAGTCCAGGGGCAATCAGCCCCAGCATTTT. It encodes CASSQEESRGNQPQHF.

The chain employs TRBV5-4 and TRBJ2-2; 12 bases map to TRBD2. The trim removed 0 bases at V and 5 bases at J, leaving 8 bases unmatched. The CDR3 extends over 18 amino acids. The germline CDR1 and CDR2 sequences are SGHNT and YYREEE (reference sequence). CDR3: CASSLGAGTSGRTGELFF. In DNA form, the CDR3 reads TGTGCCAGCAGCTTGGGGGCGGGAACTAGCGGGAGGACCGGGGAGCTGTTTTTT.

V and J are TRBV5-6 and TRBJ2-1; weak D call: TRBD1 (6 bases). The CDR3 contains 15 residues. Trimming removed 9 bases from V and 2 bases from J, with 18 bases in between. Germline CDR1 reads SGHDT; CDR2 reads YYEEEE. The CDR3 DNA is TGTGCCACAAAGGACAGAACATTAACCTACAATGAGCAGTTCTTC. Translation gives CATKDRTLTYNEQFF.

The V call is TRBV30, the J call TRBJ1-1; D is undetermined. Trimming pared 3 bases from V and 1 base from J, leaving 9 bases between. Germline V gene sequence: CDR1 GTSNPN, CDR2 SVGIG (reference sequence). The CDR3 is made up of 13 amino acids. The CDR3 loop reads CAWREHGNTEAFF. Here the CDR3 DNA reads TGTGCCTGGAGAGAACATGGGAACACTGAAGCTTTCTTT.

The V gene is TRBV7-2, the J gene TRBJ2-1; TRBD2 might be the D (5 bases). V was trimmed by 3 bases and J by 9 bases, leaving 6 bases between them. Germline CDR1 and CDR2: SGHTA and FQGNSA. The CDR3 spans 11 residues. The CDR3 nucleotides are TGTGCCAGCAGCTTTAGCGCTGAGCAGTTCTTC. Encoded protein: CASSFSAEQFF.